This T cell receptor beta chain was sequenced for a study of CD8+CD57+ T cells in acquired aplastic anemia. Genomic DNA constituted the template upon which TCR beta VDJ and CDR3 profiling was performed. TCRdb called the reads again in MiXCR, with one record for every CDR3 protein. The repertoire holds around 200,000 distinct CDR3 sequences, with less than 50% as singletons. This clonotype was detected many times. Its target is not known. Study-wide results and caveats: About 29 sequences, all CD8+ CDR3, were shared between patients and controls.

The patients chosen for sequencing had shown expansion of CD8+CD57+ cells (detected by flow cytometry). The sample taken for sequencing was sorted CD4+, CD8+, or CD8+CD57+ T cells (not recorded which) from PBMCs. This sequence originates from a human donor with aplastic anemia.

In DNA form, the CDR3 reads TGCGCCAGCAGCAACCCCGGGACAGGGAATGAGCAGTTCTTC. Its protein is CASSNPGTGNEQFF. This chain links TRBV5-1 with TRBJ2-1; TRBD1 matches 9 bases. The V gene's germline CDR1 is SGHRS and CDR2 YFSETQ. The CDR3 runs to 14 residues. The V gene end was trimmed by 4 bases and the J gene end by 7 bases; junction bases not matched to a gene: 6.